Following are 26 T cell receptor beta chains from one sample sequenced in a study of blood T cell repertoires in COVID-19. Profiled with immunoSEQ multiplex PCR; TCRdb holds only in-frame clones, not every one. The repertoire holds 150,000 to 200,000 clones, with about 85% as singletons. Specimen: peripheral blood. The source of these receptors is a man older than 75 with COVID-19, enrolled during active disease.

This clone came up a few times. The CDR3 DNA follows: TGTGCCAGCAGTTACTCGCCCCTAGCGGGGTATTCCGGGGAGCTGTTTTTT. Its protein product is CASSYSPLAGYSGELFF. This rearrangement joins TRBV6-2 or TRBV6-3 to TRBJ2-2; 9 bases agree with TRBD2. This CDR3 contains 17 residues. The germline gives CDR1 MNHEY, CDR2 SVGEGT. The V segment lost 0 bases and the J segment 6 bases; nucleotides outside the gene matches: 8.

The gene calls are TRBV19 and TRBJ1-1, with D possibly matching TRBD1 (5 bases). Germline V gene sequence: CDR1 LNHDA, CDR2 SQIVND (reference sequence). Trimming removed 5 bases from V and 7 bases from J, with 14 bases in between. The CDR3 has 13 residues. CDR3 sequence (DNA): TGTGCCAGTAGTCTCCGACAGAAAGTTGAAGCTTTCTTT. As protein: CASSLRQKVEAFF.

The chain joins TRBV18 to TRBJ2-2, with a tentative D call TRBD1 (6 bases). V lost 3 bases and J lost 0, with 8 bases in between. Germline V gene data show CDR1 as KGHSH and CDR2 as LQKENI. CDR3 length equals 15 residues. For the CDR3, the DNA is TGTGCCAGCTCACCTGGACAGCCGAACACCGGGGAGCTGTTTTTT. Translated, it gives CASSPGQPNTGELFF.

The rearrangement links TRBV5-1 to TRBJ2-5; the D gene is possibly TRBD1 (6 bases). V was pared by 1 base and J by 4 bases, with 17 bases between. The CDR3 is 16 amino acids. Germline loops: CDR1 SGHRS, CDR2 YFSETQ. The CDR3 loop is CASSLRPTGSSETQYF. CDR3 in DNA: TGCGCCAGCAGCTTGCGACCGACAGGATCCTCAGAGACCCAGTACTTC. The variable domain in full, with the rest retrieved from reference TRBV5-1 and TRBJ2-5, is KAGVTQTPRYLIKTRGQQVTLSCSPISGHRSVSWYQQTPGQGLQFLFEYFSETQRNKGNFPGRFSGRQFSNSRSEMNVSTLELGDSALYLCASSLRPTGSSETQYFGPGTRLLVL.

The chain has TRBV4-3 and TRBJ1-5; 7 positions agree with TRBD1. The germline gives CDR1 LGHNA, CDR2 YSLEER. There are 14 residues in the CDR3. Unmatched junction bases numbered 2, after V lost 0 bases and J lost 6 bases. The CDR3 bases are TGCGCCAGCAGCCAAGAGACAGGGCGTCAGCCCCAGCATTTT. It translates to CASSQETGRQPQHF.

This clone appeared a few times. The chain combines TRBV7-6 with TRBJ1-6; no reliable D call. The CDR3 has 14 amino acids. CDR1 and CDR2 from the germline V gene are SGHVS and FNYEAQ. Trimming left V 2 bases short and J 7 bases short, with 9 bases between. The DNA for the CDR3 is TGTGCCAGCAGCTTAAGCGCTCGGAATTCACCCCTCCACTTT. This encodes CASSLSARNSPLHF.

This chain connects TRBV28 to TRBJ2-7; 12 positions agree with TRBD1. The CDR3 has 15 residues. Germline CDR1 reads MDHEN; CDR2 reads SYDVKM. After removal of 4 bases from V and 5 bases from J, the junction contained 6 bases not matched to a gene. CDR3 amino acids: CASSSAGTGGHEQYF. CDR3 nucleotide sequence: TGTGCCAGCAGTTCAGCCGGGACAGGGGGCCACGAGCAGTACTTC.

This clone was seen only a few times. The V and J genes are TRBV29-1 and TRBJ1-5; D is unclear. Trimming took off 3 bases at V and 5 bases at J, with 8 bases between the two ends. This CDR3 spans 12 amino acids. From germline, CDR1 is SQVTM and CDR2 ANQGSEA. This chain's CDR3 is CSVDEGYQPQHF. CDR3 bases: TGCAGCGTTGATGAGGGTTATCAGCCCCAGCATTTT.

This clone was detected only once. The CDR3 spells CAISEGQGARYEQYF. CDR3 bases: TGTGCCATCAGTGAGGGGCAGGGGGCGCGGTACGAGCAGTACTTC. The chain is built from TRBV10-3 and TRBJ2-7; 8 positions agree with TRBD1. Trimming removed 2 bases from V and 4 bases from J; junction bases left unmatched: 7. The CDR3 covers 15 residues. Per the germline V gene, CDR1 is ENHRY and CDR2 is SYGVKD.

The chain links TRBV7-2 to TRBJ2-7, with 8 bases that match TRBD2. CDR1 is SGHTA and CDR2 is FQGNSA in the germline V gene. V trimming: 3 bases; J trimming: 4 bases; junction bases outside the gene matches: 8. This CDR3 is built from 15 residues. The CDR3 protein is CASSFSGGPPYEQYF. In DNA form, the CDR3 reads TGTGCCAGCAGCTTCAGCGGGGGTCCGCCTTACGAGCAGTACTTC.

The chain has TRBV5-6 and TRBJ2-7; TRBD1 matches 7 bases. V dropped 4 bases and J dropped 7; count of bases not matched to a gene: 14. CDR3 size: 15 residues. The germline V gene has CDR1 SGHDT and CDR2 YYEEEE. The CDR3 region is CASSPTGNGRLEQYF. Written as DNA, the CDR3 is TGTGCCAGCAGCCCGACAGGGAACGGACGTCTAGAGCAGTACTTC. Based on the CDR3 plus reference TRBV5-6 and TRBJ2-7, the full variable domain is DAGVTQSPTHLIKTRGQQVTLRCSPKSGHDTVSWYQQALGQGPQFIFQYYEEEERQRGNFPDRFSGHQFPNYSSELNVNALLLGDSALYLCASSPTGNGRLEQYFGPGTRLTVT.

This clone was seen once. The CDR3: CASSIEVDNEQFF. The CDR3, as DNA: TGTGCCAGTAGTATAGAGGTAGACAATGAGCAGTTCTTC. J is TRBJ2-1 and V is TRBV19; D is unclear. CDR1 is LNHDA, CDR2 SQIVND, per germline (reference sequence). Trimming took 0 bases from V and 5 from J, leaving 5 bases between them. The CDR3 loop spans 13 amino acids.

V usage is TRBV3-1 (or the pseudogene TRBV3-2) and J usage is TRBJ1-6; 8 nucleotides align to TRBD1. The V segment lost 4 bases and the J segment 7 bases; nucleotides outside the gene matches: 6. The CDR3 has 15 residues. From germline, CDR1 is LGHDT and CDR2 YNNKEL (reference sequence). CDR3 bases: TGTGCCAGCAGCCCCGCAGGGGGCGGGAATTCACCCCTCCACTTT. This translates into CASSPAGGGNSPLHF.

This clone was seen repeatedly, ten times or more. The rearrangement links TRBV5-1 to TRBJ2-7, with 8 bases fitting TRBD1. Germline V gene sequence: CDR1 SGHRS, CDR2 YFSETQ. The CDR3 length is 16 residues. Trimming cost V 4 bases and J 0 bases; bases outside gene matches: 9. The DNA for the CDR3 is TGCGCCAGCAGCGAAGGGGGGACAGGCAGCTCCTACGAGCAGTACTTC. Translated: CASSEGGTGSSYEQYF.

The genes are TRBV5-1 and TRBJ2-2, with 10 bases fitting TRBD1. In germline, CDR1 is SGHRS, CDR2 YFSETQ. This CDR3 region has 14 residues. V was pared by 5 bases and J by 5 bases, with 3 bases of the junction left unmatched. The CDR3 is CASRGQGQTGELFF. DNA for the CDR3: TGCGCCAGCAGGGGACAGGGGCAGACCGGGGAGCTGTTTTTT.

The chain recombines TRBV6-1 with TRBJ2-3, with TRBD2 matching 9 bases. CDR3 size: 15 residues. Germline CDR1 and CDR2: MNHNS and SASEGT. V lost 3 bases and J lost 5; bases outside the gene matches: 6. The CDR3 region has the DNA TGTGCCAGCAGTGAGATGCGGGGGGGCGAAGATACGCAGTATTTT. It encodes CASSEMRGGEDTQYF.

This chain links TRBV15 with TRBJ1-2, with a possible D match to TRBD1 (6 bases). This CDR3 contains 13 residues. Germline V gives CDR1 LNHNV, CDR2 YYDKDF (reference sequence). V lost 5 bases, J lost 2 bases, and 9 bases lay in between. CDR3 protein: CATSPDRNYGYTF. The CDR3 DNA is TGTGCCACCAGCCCCGACAGGAACTATGGCTACACCTTC.

CDR3 nucleotide sequence: TGCGCCAGCAGTCCCGAGACGGCGGGGAACTATGGCTACACCTTC. It yields the protein CASSPETAGNYGYTF. The chain has TRBV5-1 and TRBJ1-2; D ambiguous. The CDR3 length is 15 residues. The V and J ends lost 5 bases and 2 bases respectively, with 16 bases between them. CDR1 SGHRS and CDR2 YFSETQ come from the germline V gene.

The chain employs TRBV5-1 and TRBJ2-7; D is possibly TRBD1 (5 bases). CDR3 length: 15 amino acids. The V and J ends lost 5 bases and 3 bases respectively, with 18 bases between them. Germline V gene sequence: CDR1 SGHRS, CDR2 YFSETQ. In nucleotides, the CDR3 is TGCGCCAGCAGTCCTGGGGCAGCCGCCCACTACGAGCAGTACTTC. Translation gives CASSPGAAAHYEQYF.

The chain combines TRBV11-2 with TRBJ1-6; D gene unclear. The V gene's germline CDR1 is SGHAT and CDR2 FQNNGV. Trimming took 3 bases from V and 10 from J, leaving 13 bases between them. The CDR3 loop spans 14 amino acids. This CDR3 reads CASSFGVGASPLHF. The CDR3, as DNA: TGTGCCAGCAGCTTCGGGGTCGGAGCGTCACCCCTCCACTTT.

The chain couples TRBV6-2 or TRBV6-3 to TRBJ1-5, with D possibly matching TRBD1 (5 bases). CDR3 length: 12 residues. V lost 5 bases and J 9 bases, leaving 11 bases between the germline ends. Germline loops: CDR1 MNHEY, CDR2 SVGEGT. The CDR3 is CASSLQGRPQHF. DNA for the CDR3: TGTGCCAGCAGTCTCCAGGGTAGGCCCCAGCATTTT.

The V call is TRBV3-1 (or the pseudogene TRBV3-2), the J call TRBJ1-6, with TRBD1 as a possible D gene (5 bases). The CDR3 spans 16 residues. Looked up from germline, CDR1 is LGHDT and CDR2 is YNNKEL (reference sequence). Trimming shortened V by 1 base and J by 10 bases, and 17 bases separated the two germline ends. The CDR3 reads CASSQAAGTRGSPLHF. The CDR3 DNA follows: TGTGCCAGCAGCCAAGCCGCAGGGACCCGGGGGTCACCCCTCCACTTT.

The chain joins TRBV4-1 to TRBJ1-1; 7 bases are a match to TRBD1. The CDR3 is 18 amino acids. CDR1 is MGHRA, CDR2 YSYEKL, per germline. V trimming: 0 bases; J trimming: 4 bases; junction bases outside the gene matches: 14. The CDR3 region is CASSQDPPPTGPFTEAFF. For the CDR3, the DNA is TGCGCCAGCAGCCAAGATCCCCCCCCGACAGGGCCTTTCACTGAAGCTTTCTTT.

This clone has only one observation. This chain links TRBV18 with TRBJ2-5; 8 bases are shared with TRBD1. This CDR3 has 13 amino acids. J was trimmed by 3 bases and V by 3 bases; bases with no gene match: 0. Germline CDR1 is KGHSH and CDR2 is LQKENI. In DNA form, the CDR3 reads TGTGCCAGCTCACCGACAGGGGAAGAGACCCAGTACTTC. Amino acid sequence: CASSPTGEETQYF.

The J gene is TRBJ1-5, the V gene TRBV28; D is undetermined. V lost 6 bases to trimming and J lost 4 bases, with 7 bases between them. Germline V gene sequence: CDR1 MDHEN, CDR2 SYDVKM. The CDR3 runs 12 residues. The CDR3 coding sequence is TGTGCCAGCAGCAGAGGGAATCAGCCCCAGCATTTT. Translated, it gives CASSRGNQPQHF.

The V and J genes are TRBV9 and TRBJ1-4; no clear D gene. This CDR3 contains 14 residues. Trimming removed 0 bases from V and 6 bases from J, with 9 bases in between. The germline gives CDR1 SGDLS, CDR2 YYNGEE. Written as DNA, the CDR3 is TGTGCCAGCAGCGTAGTGGCCTCAGATGAAAAACTGTTTTTT. Amino acids: CASSVVASDEKLFF.